This entry lists 11 T cell receptor beta chains sequenced from one sample in a study of blood T cells in healthy people across ages. Primed by a sample-barcoded 5' primer and a J-beta primer mix, a second PCR proceeded for about 6 to 12 cycles. TCRdb used MiXCR to reprocess the 5' RACE reads, holding one entry per CDR3 protein. Of about 1.8 million distinct CDR3 sequences listed, roughly 52% are singletons. Sample: blood. Source of these receptors: a middle-aged woman in good health.

This clonotype showed up just a few times. The rearrangement uses TRBV28 and TRBJ1-2; D not resolved. V was trimmed by 7 bases and J by 4 bases, leaving 16 bases between them. CDR1 is MDHEN and CDR2 is SYDVKM in the germline V gene. This CDR3 has 14 amino acids. CDR3 DNA sequence: TGTGCCAGCATACCACTCCAGGCGGTCTATGGCTACACCTTC. This encodes CASIPLQAVYGYTF.

This chain links TRBV12-3 or TRBV12-4 with TRBJ2-3; weak D call: TRBD2 (5 bases). This CDR3 spans 16 amino acids. Trimming pared 1 base from V and 4 bases from J, leaving 15 bases between. The CDR3 bases are TGTGCCAGCAGTTTAGACTTTGTCTGGGGAGCAGATACGCAGTATTTT. Translated: CASSLDFVWGADTQYF.

This clonotype turned up a few times. This chain links TRBV9 with TRBJ2-5; 8 positions match TRBD2. J was trimmed by 0 bases and V by 7 bases; bases with no gene match: 8. This CDR3 has 15 amino acids. In germline, CDR1 is SGDLS, CDR2 YYNGEE. CDR3 bases: TGTGCCAGCGGAGTGGGCGGGGGGAACCAAGAGACCCAGTACTTC. As protein: CASGVGGGNQETQYF. Variable domain in full (rest from reference TRBV9 and TRBJ2-5): DSGVTQTPKHLITATGQRVTLRCSPRSGDLSVYWYQQSLDQGLQFLIQYYNGEERAKGNILERFSAQQFPDLHSELNLSSLELGDSALYFCASGVGGGNQETQYFGPGTRLLVL.

The rearrangement uses TRBV12-3 or TRBV12-4 and TRBJ2-3, with TRBD2 matching over 12 bases. This CDR3 comprises 16 residues. The J segment lost 2 bases and the V segment lost 6 bases, leaving 6 bases of the junction unmatched. The CDR3 DNA sequence: TGTGCCAGCAGCTCCGGGACTAGCGGGTCCACAGATACGCAGTATTTT. This codes for CASSSGTSGSTDTQYF.

This clonotype was detected only once. The V gene is TRBV27, the J gene TRBJ2-1; 7 positions match TRBD2. The DNA end lines up better with TRBJ2-7; the J call may be wrong. The CDR3 covers 15 residues. Looked up from germline, CDR1 is MNHEY and CDR2 is SMNVEV (reference sequence). In DNA form, the CDR3 reads TGTGCCAGTTGGGACGGGACTACCTCCTACAATGAGCAGTACTTC. This translates into CASWDGTTSYNEQYF.

This clonotype was recorded only once. An end of the junction differs from the germline gene, which may be a read error. V is TRBV7-2 and J is TRBJ2-5; 12 bases are shared with TRBD1. Judging by the DNA end, TRBJ2-7 fits better; the J call may be wrong. Germline-derived CDR1 and CDR2 are SGHTA and FQGNSA. This CDR3 has 16 amino acids. CDR3 residues: CVSSSGTGGSSYEQYF. The CDR3 nucleotides are TGTGTCAGCAGCTCGGGGACAGGGGGCAGCTCCTACGAGCAGTACTTC.

The chain has TRBV7-9 and TRBJ1-4; 8 positions match TRBD1. The CDR3 totals 16 residues. The germline CDR1 and CDR2 sequences are SEHNR and FQNEAQ (reference sequence). V lost 5 bases to trimming and J lost 2 bases; unmatched junction nucleotides: 7. The CDR3 DNA reads TGTGCCAGCAGCACGCGACAGGGGCTCACTAATGAAAAACTGTTTTTT. Translated: CASSTRQGLTNEKLFF.

The rearrangement uses TRBV5-5 and TRBJ2-3; no reliable D call. Germline assignment: CDR1 SGHKS and CDR2 YYEKEE (reference sequence). The V end was cut by 1 base, the J end by 6 bases, with 15 bases between. The CDR3 spans 15 residues. The CDR3 DNA sequence: TGTGCCAGCAGCTTGATCACAGCGCGATCCGATACGCAGTATTTT. Translating it yields CASSLITARSDTQYF.

This rearrangement joins TRBV6-2 or TRBV6-3 to TRBJ2-7; D is unclear. The J call could be wrong; TRBJ2-5 is a better fit for the DNA end. This CDR3 has 14 residues. Looked up from germline, CDR1 is MNHEY and CDR2 is SVGEGT. As DNA, the CDR3 is TGTGCCAGCAGGCCCACAGAAAGGGTGAAGACCCAGTACTTC. It encodes CASRPTERVKTQYF.

This clonotype was recorded a few times. The CDR3 DNA sequence: TGTGCCAGCAGCTTCCAGCGGGGGCGTCTTGGGGATGAGCAGTTCTTC. Translation gives CASSFQRGRLGDEQFF. The chain joins TRBV5-6 to TRBJ2-1, with 8 bases aligning to TRBD2. After removal of 2 bases from V and 8 bases from J, the junction contained 12 bases not matched to a gene. This CDR3 contains 16 residues. Germline V gene lookup returns CDR1 SGHDT and CDR2 YYEEEE. The entire variable domain, with the rest obtained from reference TRBV5-6 and TRBJ2-1, is as follows: DAGVTQSPTHLIKTRGQQVTLRCSPKSGHDTVSWYQQALGQGPQFIFQYYEEEERQRGNFPDRFSGHQFPNYSSELNVNALLLGDSALYLCASSFQRGRLGDEQFFGPGTRLTVL.

The chain employs TRBV5-1 and TRBJ2-3, with TRBD2 identical over 9 bases. V trimming: 8 bases; J trimming: 3 bases; junction bases outside the gene matches: 10. Germline CDR1 is SGHRS and CDR2 is YFSETQ. The CDR3 runs to 15 residues. The CDR3 nucleotides are TGCGCCAGTCTTCGAGTAGCGGGGGCGACAGATACGCAGTATTTT. Its translation is CASLRVAGATDTQYF. Complete variable domain (other parts from reference TRBV5-1 and TRBJ2-3): KAGVTQTPRYLIKTRGQQVTLSCSPISGHRSVSWYQQTPGQGLQFLFEYFSETQRNKGNFPGRFSGRQFSNSRSEMNVSTLELGDSALYLCASLRVAGATDTQYFGPGTRLTVL.